The clone carrying this TCR beta chain was counted a single time. This sample is part of a study of OX40 agonist ivuxolimab in advanced cancers. CDR3 size: 13 residues. V gave up 6 bases and J gave up 0 bases, with 9 bases separating them. In germline, CDR1 is MNHEY, CDR2 SMNVEV (reference sequence). Sequencing used immunoSEQ multiplex PCR; TCRdb keeps in-frame clones, though not all of them. Of 70,000 to 75,000 clones in the sample, more than 85% were seen once. The sequencing used CD4+ or CD8+ T cells sorted from blood, collected in a trial of the OX40 agonist ivuxolimab. This sequence joins TRBV27 and TRBJ2-7; D is unclear. This clonotype originated in an adult with an advanced solid tumor such as melanoma, head and neck, liver or kidney cancer. CDR3 sequence reads: CASRRFTSYEQYF. The CDR3 nucleotides are TGTGCCAGCAGGCGGTTCACCTCCTACGAGCAGTACTTC.